Listed here are 10 T cell receptor beta chains from one sample, sequenced in a study of tumor and adjacent non-tumor tissue in lung cancer. No cell sorting was done before RNA was extracted from the tissue. A modified ARM-PCR protocol with three rounds of nested PCR amplified TCRbeta. TCRdb recomputed calls from the multiplex PCR reads with MiXCR, one row per CDR3 protein. There are roughly 120,000 distinct CDR3 sequences in the sample; over 75% occur only once, and roughly 20% lies in the top ten. Specimen: lung tumor tissue. Source of these receptors: a man in his 70s with non-small cell lung cancer.

Turning to this clonotype: The junction departs from germline at one end; a sequencing error may be responsible. CDR3 in amino acids: CAISGAGKPYEHYF. For the CDR3, the DNA is TGTGCCATCAGTGGTGCAGGGAAGCCCTACGAGCACTACTTC. V gene TRBV10-3 combines with J gene TRBJ2-7; D possibly corresponds to TRBD1 (5 bases). CDR1 and CDR2 (germline): ENHRY, SYGVKD. The CDR3 runs 14 residues.

Comment on this clonotype: This is likely a read error, given that the CDR3 carries no conserved phenylalanine or tryptophan at its end. The J gene is TRBJ2-7, the V gene TRBV11-2, with D possibly matching TRBD2 (5 bases). V lost 1 base to trimming and J lost 4 bases, with 11 bases between them. This CDR3 has 14 residues. Germline V lookup: CDR1 SGHAT, CDR2 FQNNGV. The CDR3 protein is CASSLGSETYEQYI. CDR3 nucleotide sequence: TGTGCCAGCAGCTTAGGTAGCGAGACTTACGAGCAGTACATC.

Turning to this clonotype: This may arise from a read error, as a much more abundant clone is one base away. This sequence joins TRBV19 and TRBJ2-4; 8 nucleotides match TRBD2. CDR1 and CDR2 (germline): LNHDA, SQIVND (reference sequence). CDR3 length: 14 amino acids. V shed 4 bases, J shed 4 bases, and the junction held 3 bases outside the gene matches. CDR3 amino acids: CASSSGTRKNIQYF. The CDR3 DNA follows: TGTGCCAGTAGTAGCGGGACTAGAAAAAACATTCAGTACTTC.

Worth noting for this clonotype: A junction boundary mismatches the germline segment, possibly from a read error. The V call is TRBV6-2 or TRBV6-3, the J call TRBJ2-2, with 11 bases identical to TRBD2. This CDR3 is 18 amino acids long. Per germline, CDR1 MNHEY and CDR2 SVGEGT. This CDR3 reads CDSSYFVSGRAGTGELFF. The CDR3 DNA is TGTGACAGCAGTTATTTTGTTAGCGGGAGGGCCGGAACCGGGGAGCTCTTTTTT.

In regard to this clonotype: Relative to the germline gene, one junction end is altered; a read error may explain this. The genes are TRBV29-1 and TRBJ1-1; possible D gene TRBD1, 5 bases. The CDR3 contains 13 residues. Germline V lookup: CDR1 SQVTM, CDR2 ANQGSEA. CDR3 nucleotide sequence: TGCAGCGCCTCGGGGACCAGGAACACTGAAGTTTTCTTT. Encoded protein: CSASGTRNTEVFF.

Regarding this clonotype: A junction boundary mismatches the germline segment, possibly from a read error. This chain links TRBV5-1 with TRBJ1-1; D is uncertain. The germline gives CDR1 SGHRS, CDR2 YFSETQ. CDR3 size: 16 residues. The CDR3 DNA reads TGCGCCAGCAGATTGGTACCGCAGTGGGCGAACACTGAAGCTTTCTTT. Protein: CASRLVPQWANTEAFF.

Comments on this clonotype: Being one base from a much bigger clone, this may be a read error. The chain couples TRBV19 to TRBJ1-1; no clear D. From germline, CDR1 is LNHDA and CDR2 SQIVND (reference sequence). V lost 3 bases, J lost 0 bases, and 14 bases lay in between. The CDR3 sequence is 16 residues long. The CDR3 loop reads CASSIHGVLMNTEAFF. In nucleotides, the CDR3 is TGTGCCAGTAGTATCCATGGGGTTCTGATGAACACTGAAGCTTTCTTT.

V is TRBV6-1 and J is TRBJ2-1; 8 bases agree with TRBD1. The CDR3 has 15 residues. CDR1 is MNHNS and CDR2 is SASEGT in the germline V gene. The CDR3 DNA follows: TGTACCAACAGACTTAGGACAGGGCTTTACAATGAGCAGTTCTTC. It is translated as CTNRLRTGLYNEQFF.

The chain joins TRBV11-2 to TRBJ2-2; D may correspond to TRBD1 or TRBD2 (5 bases each). The ends were cut back, 8 bases at V and 15 bases at J, with 25 bases in the middle. Germline values: CDR1 SGHAT, CDR2 FQNNGV. This CDR3 spans 14 amino acids. In DNA form, the CDR3 reads TGTGCCAGCGAACAGACAGTAAGCACCGGGGTGTTGTTTTTT. Its protein product is CASEQTVSTGVLFF.

In its sample, this clonotype was seen a few times. A much larger clone lies a single base off, so this may be a read error. The chain recombines TRBV6-5 with TRBJ2-7, with TRBD2 matching over 7 bases. CDR3 size: 14 residues. Germline V gene lookup returns CDR1 MNHEY and CDR2 SVGAGI. Written as DNA, the CDR3 is TGTGGCAGCAGTACAAGCGGGGCCTCCTACGAGCAGTACTTC. This encodes CGSSTSGASYEQYF.